This is a list of T cell receptor beta chains from one sample in a study of OX40 agonist ivuxolimab in advanced cancers. Assay used: immunoSEQ multiplex PCR; TCRdb lists only in-frame clones, some missing. The sample lists tens of thousands of clones; roughly nine tenths were seen once. This material consisted of CD4+ or CD8+ T cells sorted from blood, taken in a trial of the OX40 agonist ivuxolimab. The receptors derive from an adult with an advanced solid tumor such as melanoma, head and neck, liver or kidney cancer. The conserved cysteine and the conserved F or W are not part of the CDR3 here.

v_call: TRBV5-1
cdr3_aa: ASSSSGDTDTQY

v_call: TRBV27
cdr3_aa: ASSSVAGGEDEQY

v_call: TRBV29-1
cdr3_aa: SVEGGDYNEQF

v_call: TRBV6-1
cdr3_aa: AISIRGYEQY

v_call: TRBV5-6
cdr3_aa: ASSLPGYLGKNEQF

v_call: TRBV7-6
cdr3_aa: ASSLATRTGTHNEKLF

v_call: TRBV10-3
cdr3_aa: ATGGQIRQAF

v_call: TRBV15
cdr3_aa: ATSRGGSGANVLT

v_call: TRBV11-2
cdr3_aa: ASSFLRPEEGYGYT

v_call: TRBV2
cdr3_aa: AQQGLAREQF

v_call: TRBV10-1
cdr3_aa: ASSRGTPGPDTQY

v_call: TRBV10-3
cdr3_aa: AISSGSMAQH

v_call: TRBV6-6
cdr3_aa: ASSSYNQPQH

v_call: TRBV19
cdr3_aa: ASSSAGRGGGTEAF

v_call: TRBV27
cdr3_aa: ASSLFLAGTDTQY

v_call: TRBV20-1
cdr3_aa: SASTVRQSF